Here is one T cell receptor (beta chain) with its context. Its specificity is unknown. This record belongs to a study of T cell repertoires in cytomegalovirus infection. In the study overall: Based on public TCR beta signatures, there were indications of CMV infection and of a matching HLA type.

The CDR3 contains 16 residues. Germline-derived CDR1 and CDR2 are MNHNY and SVGAGI (reference sequence). J lost 2 bases, V lost 9 bases, and 11 bases had no gene match. Study-wide results and caveats: Cumulative frequency of public TCR beta families picked out carriers of CMV plus the relevant HLA. CMV-specific TCR beta clonotypes restricted by HLA-C dominated the ex vivo response.

TCRdb used MiXCR to reprocess the reads, holding one entry per CDR3 protein. The data contain 630,000 or so distinct CDR3 sequences, less than 25% of them singletons. V gene TRBV6-6 combines with J gene TRBJ2-4; TRBD1 agrees at 9 bases. The sequenced sample consisted of CD8+ T cells from PBMCs. The origin of this receptor is a human donor in good health (CMV status not recorded). Some clones in this sample may be carry-over from other donors' samples. The CDR3 coding sequence is TGTGCCAGTACCGCCCCGGGACAGGGCACCAAAAACATTCAGTACTTC. It specifies CASTAPGQGTKNIQYF.